This T cell receptor beta chain was recorded in a study of T cell repertoires in cytomegalovirus infection. Across the whole study: Public TCR beta signatures indicated both CMV infection and matching HLA type. Findings and limits, study-wide: The study found HLA-C-restricted CMV-specific TCR beta clonotypes dominating the ex vivo response. People with CMV and the relevant HLA were identified by cumulative public TCR beta family frequency.

This clonotype showed up many times. Its antigen is currently unknown. From germline, CDR1 is MNHNS and CDR2 SASEGT. The CDR3 consists of 16 residues. The V and J ends lost 2 bases and 4 bases, in that order; junction bases with no gene match: 6. TCRdb used MiXCR to reprocess the reads, holding one entry per CDR3 protein. The sample includes more than 250,000 distinct CDR3 sequences, roughly 13% of them seen just once. The chain is built from TRBV6-1 and TRBJ1-2; the match to TRBD1 covers 11 bases. The sequence derives from a human donor in good health (CMV status not recorded). Some clones in this sample may be carry-over from other donors' samples. The sequenced sample consisted of PBMCs. The CDR3 loop is CASSELRGTGGYGYTF. The DNA for the CDR3 is TGTGCCAGCAGTGAATTACGTGGGACAGGGGGCTATGGCTACACCTTC.